The clone carrying this T cell receptor (beta chain) was recorded only once. This specimen belongs to a study of blood T cell repertoires in COVID-19. Study-level information: Material from acute and convalescent COVID-19 was sourced from the United States, Italy and Spain. PBMCs, B-cell-depleted T cells, or T cells were the source of the cDNA or gDNA that made up the material.

Profiling relied on immunoSEQ multiplex PCR, and the TCRdb table lists in-frame clones only, not all of them. Of about 180,000 clones in the sample, approximately 80% are singletons; the top ten hold approximately 15%. Within the 2 weeks before study entry, each person in the exposed group met a COVID-19 case. The CDR3 length is 14 residues. V lost 3 bases and J lost 3; bases outside the gene matches: 3. The germline V gene has CDR1 SGHNT and CDR2 YYREEE (reference sequence). Sequenced input: PBMCs or T cells enriched from blood (not recorded which). The chain has TRBV5-4 and TRBJ2-4, with TRBD2 matching 7 bases. The TCR comes from a man aged 60 to 69 who had been exposed to COVID-19. Here the CDR3 DNA reads TGTGCCAGCAGCTCCTGGGACTACAAAAACATTCAGTACTTC. This codes for CASSSWDYKNIQYF.